This T cell receptor beta chain comes out of a study of patients and donors after allogeneic stem cell transplantation. CDR1 is SGHRS and CDR2 is YFSETQ in the germline V gene. This CDR3 has 15 amino acids. V lost 1 base and J lost 6, with 14 bases in between. TCRdb independently ran MiXCR on the RT-PCR reads; one entry per CDR3 protein. The sample has about 200,000 distinct CDR3 sequences, around two fifths seen once; the top ten hold approximately 32%. The V and J genes are TRBV5-1 and TRBJ2-1; a possible D gene is TRBD2 (6 bases). The source is a human donor who was either an allogeneic HSCT recipient or a stem cell or donor lymphocyte infusion donor (not recorded which). It is not recorded whose cells these are; they may come from a transplant donor. The sample taken for sequencing was blood, either unsorted or a sorted T cell fraction (not recorded which). CDR3: CASSLTGRDFNEQFF. The CDR3 region has the DNA TGCGCCAGCAGCTTGACCGGGAGAGATTTCAATGAGCAGTTCTTC.